The rows below give T cell receptor beta chains drawn from one sample of a study of T cell responses to AZD1222 COVID-19 vaccine. The table came from immunoSEQ multiplex PCR; TCRdb's copy has only in-frame clones and leaves some out. This repertoire shows 70,000 to 85,000 clones, roughly 85% found once; its top ten account for under 1.5%. The sequencing used peripheral blood, collected 28 days after the second AZD1222 dose. The source of these receptors is an adult who received the AZD1222 COVID-19 vaccine. The conserved cysteine and the conserved F or W are not part of the CDR3 here.

>10|TRBV11-2|TRBJ1-4
ASSNDWEKLF
>11|TRBV6-5|TRBJ2-1
ASSRRIGAEQF
>12|TRBV28|TRBJ2-2
ASSQGADTGELF
>16|TRBV4-2|TRBJ2-1
ASSQNGGAGGPFNEQF
>13|TRBV9|TRBJ2-2
ASSVGLAGAGELF
>12|TRBV6-2/TRBV6-3|TRBJ1-6
ASSPSTGNSPLH
>14|TRBV7-9|TRBJ2-2
ASSLNSAANTGELF
>13|TRBV4-1|TRBJ1-4
ASSQEGATNEKLF
>11|TRBV11-2|TRBJ1-5
ASSLAGAQPQH
>17|TRBV4-3|TRBJ2-3
ASSQALGSASGRTDTQY
>11|TRBV23-1|TRBJ1-2
ASSQTKPYGYT
>12|TRBV28|TRBJ2-5
ASRRDRPLETQY
>11|TRBV5-1|TRBJ2-2
ASSPWSTGELF
>11|TRBV28|TRBJ2-5
ASSGTRRETQY
>13|TRBV10-1|TRBJ2-2
ASSDYRKNTGELF
>9|TRBV7-2|TRBJ2-1
ASSRAYEQF
>11|TRBV7-9|TRBJ2-1
ASSSQREFEQF
>12|TRBV10-3|TRBJ1-1
AISGNDRNTEAF
>13|TRBV7-9|TRBJ1-6
ASSMDRADNSPLH
>12|TRBV19|TRBJ1-3
ASRGGGQGNTIY
>12|TRBV7-3|TRBJ1-1
ASSLGPSNTEAF
>10|TRBV12-3/TRBV12-4|TRBJ2-3
ASSKAGVTQY
>11|TRBV27|TRBJ1-1
ASSLMKNTEAF
>12|TRBV27|TRBJ2-1
ATNSGNSYNEQF
>14|TRBV6-4|TRBJ2-1
ASASVRGSSYNEQF
>12|TRBV6-5|TRBJ1-2
ASSYSGDRGGYT
>11|TRBV29-1|TRBJ2-7
SVENGGTYEQY
>15|TRBV27|TRBJ2-5
ASSRGLAGVGQETQY
>14|TRBV6-2/TRBV6-3|TRBJ1-5
ASSYSGQGAYQPQH
>14|TRBV4-2|TRBJ2-1
ASSQESLNLWGEQF
>14|TRBV28|TRBJ2-1
ASSLAGACSYNEQF
>13|TRBV6-2/TRBV6-3|TRBJ2-4
ASSREGGIGNIQY
>17|TRBV21-1|TRBJ1-5
ASSNLIYFRDRGNQPQH
>11|TRBV6-2/TRBV6-3|TRBJ1-2
ASSFQVAYGYT
>12|TRBV9|TRBJ1-1
ASSRDSLNTEAF
>14|TRBV19|TRBJ1-2
ASSIALNRGSGGYT
>13|TRBV2|TRBJ1-1
ASSERGTGNTEAF
>13|TRBV5-1|TRBJ2-3
ASRTTGTSTDTQY
>14|TRBV4-3|TRBJ2-1
ASSQDLAGGHNEQF
>12|TRBV7-9|TRBJ1-4
ASSLAAANEKLF
>13|TRBV4-3|TRBJ1-3
ASSLDTGTGNTIY
>12|TRBV9|TRBJ1-5
ASSVGGYEQPQH
>15|TRBV7-6|TRBJ2-2
ASSLVVVGSNTGELF
>13|TRBV19|TRBJ1-5
ASSIRQGENQPQH
>11|TRBV28|TRBJ1-2
ASSPARLGGYT
>10|TRBV11-2|TRBJ2-1
ASSLDGHEQF
>13|TRBV28|TRBJ2-3
ASSASGILTDTQY
>10|TRBV6-5|TRBJ1-5
ASGDSRQPQH
>14|TRBV25-1|TRBJ2-5
ASSESGRGSQETQY
>19|TRBV6-1|TRBJ2-6
ASSENRFARQGATGANVLT
>11|TRBV29-1|TRBJ2-7
SVEGEGSYEQY
>11|TRBV18|TRBJ1-1
ASSTGRDTEAF
>12|TRBV9|TRBJ1-6
ASSTDSINSPLH
>16|TRBV6-4|TRBJ1-3
ASSDSGDGNLSGNTIY
>12|TRBV6-5|TRBJ2-5
ASSFTSLQETQY